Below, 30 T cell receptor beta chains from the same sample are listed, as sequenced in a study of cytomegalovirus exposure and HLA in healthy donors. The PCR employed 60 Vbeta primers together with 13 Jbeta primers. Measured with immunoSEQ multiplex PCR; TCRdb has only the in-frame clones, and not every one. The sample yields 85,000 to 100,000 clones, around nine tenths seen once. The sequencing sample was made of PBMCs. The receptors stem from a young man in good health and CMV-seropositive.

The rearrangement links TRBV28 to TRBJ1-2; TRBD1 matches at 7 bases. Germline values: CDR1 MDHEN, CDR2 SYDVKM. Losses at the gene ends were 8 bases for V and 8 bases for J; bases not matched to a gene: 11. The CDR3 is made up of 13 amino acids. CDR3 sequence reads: CASSGQSSWGYTF. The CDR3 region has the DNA TGTGCCAGCTCGGGACAGAGTTCGTGGGGCTACACCTTC.

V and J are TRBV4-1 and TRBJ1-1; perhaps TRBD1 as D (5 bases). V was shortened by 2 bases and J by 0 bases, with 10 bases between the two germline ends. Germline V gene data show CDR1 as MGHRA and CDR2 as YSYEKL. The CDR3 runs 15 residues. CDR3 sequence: CASSQRGEMNTEAFF. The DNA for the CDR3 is TGCGCCAGCAGCCAACGGGGGGAGATGAACACTGAAGCTTTCTTT.

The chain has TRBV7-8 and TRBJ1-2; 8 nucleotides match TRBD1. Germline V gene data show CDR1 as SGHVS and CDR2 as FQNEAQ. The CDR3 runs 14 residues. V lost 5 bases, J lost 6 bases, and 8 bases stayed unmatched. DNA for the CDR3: TGTGCCAGCAGCACGCGGACAGGGAAGGATGGCTACACCTTC. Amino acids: CASSTRTGKDGYTF.

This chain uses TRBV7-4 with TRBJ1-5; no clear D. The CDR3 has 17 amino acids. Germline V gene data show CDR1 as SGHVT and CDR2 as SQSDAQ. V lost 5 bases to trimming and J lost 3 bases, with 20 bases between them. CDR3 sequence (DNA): TGTGCCAGCAGCCCCCGTGGGGAGTCGAGTAACAATCAGCCCCAGCATTTT. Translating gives CASSPRGESSNNQPQHF.

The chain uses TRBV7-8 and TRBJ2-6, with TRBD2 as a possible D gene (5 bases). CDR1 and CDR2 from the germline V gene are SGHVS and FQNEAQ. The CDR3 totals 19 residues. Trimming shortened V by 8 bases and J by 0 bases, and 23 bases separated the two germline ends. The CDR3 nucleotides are TGTGCCAGCGCCATGACTATTAAGCTAGTGAACTCTGGGGCCAACGTCCTGACTTTC. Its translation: CASAMTIKLVNSGANVLTF.

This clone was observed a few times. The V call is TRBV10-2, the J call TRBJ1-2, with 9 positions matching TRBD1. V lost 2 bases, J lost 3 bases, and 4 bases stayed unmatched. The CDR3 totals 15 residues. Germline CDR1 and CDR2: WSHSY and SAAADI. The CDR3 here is CASSEPRDRDYGYTF. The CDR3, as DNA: TGCGCCAGCAGTGAGCCTCGGGACAGGGACTATGGCTACACCTTC.

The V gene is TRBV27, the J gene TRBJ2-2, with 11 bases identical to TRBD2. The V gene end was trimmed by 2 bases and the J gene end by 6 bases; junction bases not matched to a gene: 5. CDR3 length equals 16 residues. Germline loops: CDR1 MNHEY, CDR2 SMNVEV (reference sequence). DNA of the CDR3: TGTGCCAGCAGTTTAGTACTAGCGGGAGTGGCCGGGGAGCTGTTTTTT. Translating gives CASSLVLAGVAGELFF.

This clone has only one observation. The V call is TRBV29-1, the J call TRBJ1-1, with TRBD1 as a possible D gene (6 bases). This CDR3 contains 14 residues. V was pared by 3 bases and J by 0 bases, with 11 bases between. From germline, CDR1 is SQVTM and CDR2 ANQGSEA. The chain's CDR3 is CSVEDSGMNTEAFF. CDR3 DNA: TGCAGCGTTGAGGACAGCGGAATGAACACTGAAGCTTTCTTT.

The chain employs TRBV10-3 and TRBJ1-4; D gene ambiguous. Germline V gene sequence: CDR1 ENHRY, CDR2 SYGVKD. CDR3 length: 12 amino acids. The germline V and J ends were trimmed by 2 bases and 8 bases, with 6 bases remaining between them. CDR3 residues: CAISEPGEKLFF. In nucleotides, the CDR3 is TGTGCCATCAGTGAGCCCGGGGAAAAACTGTTTTTT.

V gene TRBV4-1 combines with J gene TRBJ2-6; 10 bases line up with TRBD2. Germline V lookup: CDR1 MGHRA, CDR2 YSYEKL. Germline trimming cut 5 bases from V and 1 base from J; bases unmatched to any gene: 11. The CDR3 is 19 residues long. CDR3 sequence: CASSFIGLADVSGANVLTF. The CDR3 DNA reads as TGCGCCAGCAGCTTTATCGGACTAGCGGACGTTTCTGGGGCCAACGTCCTGACTTTC.

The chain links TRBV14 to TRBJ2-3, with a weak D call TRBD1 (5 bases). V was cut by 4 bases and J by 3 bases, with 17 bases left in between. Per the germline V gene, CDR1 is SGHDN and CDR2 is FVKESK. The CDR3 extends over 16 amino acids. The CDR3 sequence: CASSLLGQGETDTQYF. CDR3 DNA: TGTGCCAGCAGCCTTTTGGGGCAGGGTGAGACAGATACGCAGTATTTT. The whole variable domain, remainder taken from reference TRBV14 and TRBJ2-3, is EAGVTQFPSHSVIEKGQTVTLRCDPISGHDNLYWYRRVMGKEIKFLLHFVKESKQDESGMPNNRFLAERTGGTYSTLKVQPAELEDSGVYFCASSLLGQGETDTQYFGPGTRLTVL.

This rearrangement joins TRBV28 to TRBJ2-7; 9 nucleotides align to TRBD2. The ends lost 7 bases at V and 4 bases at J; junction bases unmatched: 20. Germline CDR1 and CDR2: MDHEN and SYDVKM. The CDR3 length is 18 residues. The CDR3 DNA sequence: TGTGCCAGCAACCCGGGACAAAAGAATCGACTAGCGGCGTACGAGCAGTACTTC. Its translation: CASNPGQKNRLAAYEQYF.

The CDR3 spells CASSPDWGVQNIQYF. The CDR3 coding sequence is TGTGCCAGCAGTCCGGACTGGGGAGTCCAAAACATTCAGTACTTC. The chain links TRBV5-4 to TRBJ2-4, with a tentative D call TRBD2 (5 bases). Germline V gene data show CDR1 as SGHNT and CDR2 as YYREEE (reference sequence). There are 15 residues in the CDR3. Trimming stripped 5 bases from V and 5 bases from J, with 17 bases between.

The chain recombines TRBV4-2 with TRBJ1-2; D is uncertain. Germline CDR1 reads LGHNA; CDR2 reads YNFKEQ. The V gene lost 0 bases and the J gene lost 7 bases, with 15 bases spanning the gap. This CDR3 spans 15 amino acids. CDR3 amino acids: CASSQDPGRSSGYTF. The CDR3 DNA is TGTGCCAGCAGCCAAGATCCCGGCCGGAGCTCTGGCTACACCTTC.

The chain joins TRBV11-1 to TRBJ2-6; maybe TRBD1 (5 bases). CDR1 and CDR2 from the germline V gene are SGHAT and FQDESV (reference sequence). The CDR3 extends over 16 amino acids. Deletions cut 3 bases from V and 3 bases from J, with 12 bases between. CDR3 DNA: TGTGCCAGCAGCTTTAGACAGCCTGGTGGGGCCAACGTCCTGACTTTC. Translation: CASSFRQPGGANVLTF.

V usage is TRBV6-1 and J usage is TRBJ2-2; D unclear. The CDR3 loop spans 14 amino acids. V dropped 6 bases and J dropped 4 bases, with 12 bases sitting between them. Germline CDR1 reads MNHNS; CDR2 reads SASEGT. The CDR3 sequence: CASSRTGGTGELFF. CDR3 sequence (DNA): TGTGCCAGCAGCCGAACGGGTGGCACCGGGGAGCTGTTTTTT.

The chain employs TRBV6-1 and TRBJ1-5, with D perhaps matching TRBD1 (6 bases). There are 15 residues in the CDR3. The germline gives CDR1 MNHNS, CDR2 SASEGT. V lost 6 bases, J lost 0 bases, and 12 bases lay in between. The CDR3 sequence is CASRWTEDSNQPQHF. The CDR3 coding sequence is TGTGCCAGCAGGTGGACAGAAGATAGCAATCAGCCCCAGCATTTT.

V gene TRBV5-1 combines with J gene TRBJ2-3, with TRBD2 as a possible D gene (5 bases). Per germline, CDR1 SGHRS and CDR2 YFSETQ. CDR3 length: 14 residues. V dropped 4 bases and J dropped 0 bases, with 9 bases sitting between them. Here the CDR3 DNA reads TGCGCCAGCAGCCTAGCAGCTAGCACAGATACGCAGTATTTT. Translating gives CASSLAASTDTQYF.

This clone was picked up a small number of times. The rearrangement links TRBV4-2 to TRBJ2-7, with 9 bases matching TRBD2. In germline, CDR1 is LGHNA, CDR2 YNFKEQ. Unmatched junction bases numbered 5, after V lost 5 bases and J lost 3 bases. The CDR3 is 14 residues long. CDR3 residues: CASSGGLAIYEQYF. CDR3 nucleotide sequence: TGTGCCAGCAGCGGTGGACTAGCGATCTACGAGCAGTACTTC.

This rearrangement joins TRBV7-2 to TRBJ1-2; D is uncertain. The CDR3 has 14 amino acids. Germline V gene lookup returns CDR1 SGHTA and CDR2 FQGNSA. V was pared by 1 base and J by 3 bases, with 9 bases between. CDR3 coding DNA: TGTGCCAGCAGCTTAGGTGGCAATGACTATGGCTACACCTTC. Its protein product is CASSLGGNDYGYTF.

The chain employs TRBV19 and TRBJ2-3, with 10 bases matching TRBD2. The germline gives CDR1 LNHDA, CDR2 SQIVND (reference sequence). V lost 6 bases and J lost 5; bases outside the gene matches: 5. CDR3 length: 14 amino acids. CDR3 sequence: CASRPGLARDTQYF. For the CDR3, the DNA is TGTGCCAGTAGGCCGGGACTAGCGAGAGATACGCAGTATTTT.

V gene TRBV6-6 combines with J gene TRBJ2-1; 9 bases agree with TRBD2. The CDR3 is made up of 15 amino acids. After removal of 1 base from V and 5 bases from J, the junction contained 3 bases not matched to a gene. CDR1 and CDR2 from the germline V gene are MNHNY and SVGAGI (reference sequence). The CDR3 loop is CASSYLAGANNEQFF. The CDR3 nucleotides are TGTGCCAGCAGTTACTTAGCGGGAGCCAACAATGAGCAGTTCTTC.

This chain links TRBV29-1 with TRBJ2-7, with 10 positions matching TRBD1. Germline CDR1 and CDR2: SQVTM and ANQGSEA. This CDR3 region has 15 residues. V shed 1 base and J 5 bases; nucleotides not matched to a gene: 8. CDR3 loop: CSVEGGPGTGDEQYF. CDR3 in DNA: TGCAGCGTTGAAGGAGGCCCCGGGACAGGGGACGAGCAGTACTTC.

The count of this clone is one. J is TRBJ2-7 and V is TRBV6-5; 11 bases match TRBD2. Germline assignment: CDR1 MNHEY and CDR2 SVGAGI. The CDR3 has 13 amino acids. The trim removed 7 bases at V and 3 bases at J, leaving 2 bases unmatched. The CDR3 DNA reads TGTGCCAGCAAGACTAGCGGGGTCTACGAGCAGTACTTC. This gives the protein CASKTSGVYEQYF.

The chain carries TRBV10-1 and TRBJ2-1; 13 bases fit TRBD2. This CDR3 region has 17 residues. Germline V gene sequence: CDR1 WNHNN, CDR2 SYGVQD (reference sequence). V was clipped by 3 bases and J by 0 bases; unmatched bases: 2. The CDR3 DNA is TGCGCCAGCAGTGACTGGACTAGCGGGGGCTCCTACAATGAGCAGTTCTTC. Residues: CASSDWTSGGSYNEQFF.

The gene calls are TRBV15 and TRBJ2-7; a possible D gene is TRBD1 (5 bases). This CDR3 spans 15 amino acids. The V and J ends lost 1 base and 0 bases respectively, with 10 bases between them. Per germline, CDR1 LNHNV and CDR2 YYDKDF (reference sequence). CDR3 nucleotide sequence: TGTGCCACCAGCAGAGGGCCCGACAGCTCCTACGAGCAGTACTTC. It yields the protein CATSRGPDSSYEQYF.

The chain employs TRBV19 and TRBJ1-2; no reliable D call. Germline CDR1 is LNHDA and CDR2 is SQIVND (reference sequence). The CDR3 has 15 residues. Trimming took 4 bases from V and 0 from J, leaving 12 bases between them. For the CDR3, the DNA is TGTGCCAGTAGTAAGGTACAGATCCCTAACTATGGCTACACCTTC. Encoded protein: CASSKVQIPNYGYTF.

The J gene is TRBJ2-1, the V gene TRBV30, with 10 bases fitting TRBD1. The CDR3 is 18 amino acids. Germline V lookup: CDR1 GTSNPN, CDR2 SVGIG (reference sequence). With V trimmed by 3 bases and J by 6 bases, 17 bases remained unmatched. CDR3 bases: TGTGCCTGGAGCGACCCAAGCCTTCACCGGGACAGGGGCAATGAGCAGTTCTTC. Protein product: CAWSDPSLHRDRGNEQFF.

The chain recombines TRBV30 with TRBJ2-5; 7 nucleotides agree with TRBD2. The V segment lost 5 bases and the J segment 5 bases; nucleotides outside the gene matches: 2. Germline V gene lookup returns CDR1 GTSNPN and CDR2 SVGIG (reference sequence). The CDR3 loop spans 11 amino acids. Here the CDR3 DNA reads TGTGCCTGGTCCGGGGGGGAGACCCAGTACTTC. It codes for CAWSGGETQYF.

CDR3 nucleotide sequence: TGTGCCAGCAGTTACTCCTCTAATCAGCCCCAGCATTTT. As protein: CASSYSSNQPQHF. V usage is TRBV6-5 and J usage is TRBJ1-5; D gene uncertain. V was clipped by 0 bases and J by 4 bases, with 4 bases between them. Germline CDR1 reads MNHEY; CDR2 reads SVGAGI. The CDR3 runs 13 residues.